The clone carrying this T cell receptor (beta chain) has a single count. Using immunoSEQ multiplex PCR, the repertoire was profiled, and TCRdb retains in-frame clones only, with some absent. The sample includes around 150,000 clones, more than 70% of them seen just once. These data originate in a study of T cell responses to AZD1222 COVID-19 vaccine. V dropped 2 bases and J dropped 0 bases, with 8 bases sitting between them. Germline V lookup: CDR1 SGHTA, CDR2 FQGNSA. The CDR3 totals 14 residues. The source of this sequence is an adult in good health. The source was peripheral blood, collected on day 0 of AZD1222 vaccination. The chain couples TRBV7-2 to TRBJ2-7; no clear D. The DNA of the CDR3 is TGTGCCAGCAGCTTATTGGGCTACTCCTACGAGCAGTACTTC. It codes for CASSLLGYSYEQYF.